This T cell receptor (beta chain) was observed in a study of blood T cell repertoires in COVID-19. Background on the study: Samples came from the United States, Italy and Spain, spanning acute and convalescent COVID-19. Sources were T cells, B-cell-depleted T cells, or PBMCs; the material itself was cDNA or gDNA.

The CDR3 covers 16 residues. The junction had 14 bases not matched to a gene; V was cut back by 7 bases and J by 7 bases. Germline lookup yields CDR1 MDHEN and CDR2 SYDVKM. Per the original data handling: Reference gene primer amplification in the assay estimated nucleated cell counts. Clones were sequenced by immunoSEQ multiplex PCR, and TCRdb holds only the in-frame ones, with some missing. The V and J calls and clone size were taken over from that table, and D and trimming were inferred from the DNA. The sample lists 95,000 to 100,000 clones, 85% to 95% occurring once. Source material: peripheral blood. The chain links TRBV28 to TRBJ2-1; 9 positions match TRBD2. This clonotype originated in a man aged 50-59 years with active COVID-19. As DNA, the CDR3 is TGTGCCAGCATTCCCGGGACCCTAGCGGGATGGAATGAGCAGTTCTTC. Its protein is CASIPGTLAGWNEQFF.